This passage covers 19 T cell receptor beta chains from one sample sequenced in a study of T-cell reconstitution after alpha-beta-depleted transplantation in children. Preparation of the TCRbeta library involved a method that used unique molecular identifiers. TCRdb re-called the PCR reads through MiXCR, storing one row per CDR3 protein. The sample shows some 280,000 distinct CDR3 sequences, around 9.6% of them seen only once. This sample comprised PBMCs from the stem cell graft donor, obtained from the stem cell graft. All receptors derive from a human donor who donated a stem cell graft to a child with SCID.

The chain combines TRBV3-1 with TRBJ2-5; 13 bases fit TRBD2. The CDR3 totals 19 residues. CDR1 LGHDT and CDR2 YNNKEL come from the germline V gene (reference sequence). With 5 bases clipped from V and 9 bases from J, the junction kept 21 bases outside the gene matches. The CDR3 DNA reads as TGTGCCAGCAGCTCAGGAACAGCGACGGGACTAGCGGGGCCAAGGGCCCAGTACTTC. Residues: CASSSGTATGLAGPRAQYF.

This sequence joins TRBV27 and TRBJ1-5; tentative D call: TRBD1 (6 bases). Per the germline V gene, CDR1 is MNHEY and CDR2 is SMNVEV (reference sequence). CDR3 size: 14 residues. Trimming took 8 bases from V and 0 from J, leaving 11 bases between them. The CDR3, as DNA: TGTGCCAGCCAGGGGAGTTATAGCAATCAGCCCCAGCATTTT. Translation: CASQGSYSNQPQHF.

This clonotype was seen a few times. CDR3 nucleotides: TGCGCCAGCAGCTTGGAGGGGAACGGGTACGGCTACACCTTC. Translated, it gives CASSLEGNGYGYTF. The J gene is TRBJ1-2, the V gene TRBV5-1; TRBD1 might be the D (5 bases). The V gene's germline CDR1 is SGHRS and CDR2 YFSETQ. Trimming left V 0 bases short and J 8 bases short, with 14 bases between. The CDR3 sequence is 14 residues long.

This clonotype was counted many times. This chain uses TRBV3-1 with TRBJ2-7; 7 bases are shared with TRBD2. The CDR3 totals 15 residues. Per germline, CDR1 LGHDT and CDR2 YNNKEL (reference sequence). With 0 bases clipped from V and 0 bases from J, the junction kept 2 bases outside the gene matches. This chain's CDR3 is CASSQEGGNSYEQYF. The CDR3, as DNA: TGTGCCAGCAGCCAAGAGGGGGGGAACTCCTACGAGCAGTACTTC.

The genes are TRBV6-1 and TRBJ1-6; D gene uncertain. The V end was cut by 0 bases, the J end by 8 bases, with 14 bases between. Germline V gives CDR1 MNHNS, CDR2 SASEGT. The CDR3 runs 16 residues. CDR3 DNA sequence: TGTGCCAGCAGTGAAGCTGTGTTACCCCCGCATTCACCCCTCCACTTT. Translated: CASSEAVLPPHSPLHF.

This clonotype was counted ten times or more. The chain carries TRBV29-1 and TRBJ1-4; D is unclear. V was shortened by 1 base and J by 4 bases, with 13 bases between the two germline ends. Germline assignment: CDR1 SQVTM and CDR2 ANQGSEA. This CDR3 is 15 amino acids long. DNA for the CDR3: TGCAGCGTTGAAGGTCGGGTGATCTTTAATGAAAAACTGTTTTTT. Its translation: CSVEGRVIFNEKLFF.

This clonotype was counted at least ten times. The chain employs TRBV5-5 and TRBJ2-3; D is unclear. The CDR3 totals 12 residues. Germline values: CDR1 SGHKS, CDR2 YYEKEE (reference sequence). The V and J ends lost 0 bases and 5 bases respectively, with 4 bases between them. This CDR3 reads CASSLDLDTQYF. CDR3 nucleotides: TGTGCCAGCAGCTTGGACTTAGATACGCAGTATTTT.

Only a few counts were recorded for this clonotype. This chain uses TRBV7-9 with TRBJ1-3, with a possible D match to TRBD1 (5 bases). V dropped 11 bases and J dropped 2 bases, with 16 bases sitting between them. The V gene's germline CDR1 is SEHNR and CDR2 FQNEAQ (reference sequence). The CDR3 extends over 14 amino acids. Written as DNA, the CDR3 is TGTGCCTCGGGGGGTGAAGGCCCTGGAAACACCATATATTTT. Translating it yields CASGGEGPGNTIYF.

Worth noting for this clonotype: One junction end disagrees with the germline gene, perhaps due to a read error. The chain links TRBV5-1 to TRBJ1-2, with 7 bases aligning to TRBD1. The CDR3 length is 14 residues. Germline V gene lookup returns CDR1 SGHRS and CDR2 YFSETQ. The CDR3 here is CASSLEGTAPVSAF. CDR3 DNA: TGCGCCAGCAGCTTGGAGGGGACAGCTCCTGTATCGGCCTTC.

This rearrangement joins TRBV7-6 to TRBJ2-7; 8 bases match TRBD2. Germline V gives CDR1 SGHVS, CDR2 FNYEAQ. The CDR3 loop spans 15 amino acids. With V trimmed by 2 bases and J by 2 bases, 5 bases remained unmatched. DNA of the CDR3: TGTGCCAGCAGCTTACGGGGGGGAACAACCTACGAGCAGTACTTC. Its protein product is CASSLRGGTTYEQYF.

The rearrangement links TRBV29-1 to TRBJ2-7, with TRBD1 as a possible D gene (6 bases). Trimming removed 2 bases at V and 2 bases at J, with 7 bases between. From germline, CDR1 is SQVTM and CDR2 ANQGSEA. The length of the CDR3 is 12 residues. The chain's CDR3 is CSVEQGPYEQYF. The CDR3 DNA reads as TGCAGCGTTGAACAGGGGCCCTACGAGCAGTACTTC.

V and J are TRBV6-1 and TRBJ2-5; tentative D call: TRBD1 (5 bases). Trimming cost V 3 bases and J 2 bases, with 10 bases left between them. CDR1 and CDR2 from the germline V gene are MNHNS and SASEGT. The CDR3 runs 14 residues. In DNA, the CDR3 is TGTGCCAGCAGTGACCCTAGGGGTCAAGAGACCCAGTACTTC. It codes for CASSDPRGQETQYF.

This clonotype was seen at least ten times. This chain links TRBV12-3 or TRBV12-4 with TRBJ1-4; the match to TRBD1 covers 8 bases. CDR3 length equals 15 residues. Germline trimming cut 7 bases from V and 5 bases from J; bases unmatched to any gene: 9. CDR3 sequence reads: CASKSRGPGNEKLFF. Here the CDR3 DNA reads TGTGCCAGCAAATCCAGGGGGCCGGGCAATGAAAAACTGTTTTTT.

This clonotype was counted a few times. CDR3 bases: TGTGCCAGCAGTTACCGAGGAGGGGGAACCGGGGAGCTGTTTTTT. As protein: CASSYRGGGTGELFF. This chain uses TRBV2 with TRBJ2-2; D may match TRBD1 or TRBD2 (6 bases each). V lost 5 bases, J lost 5 bases, and 15 bases lay in between. The CDR3 extends over 15 amino acids. Germline V gene lookup returns CDR1 SNHLY and CDR2 FYNNEI.

This clonotype was counted between two and nine times. The V gene is TRBV2, the J gene TRBJ1-5; D gene uncertain. V shed 9 bases and J shed 2 bases, with 11 bases lying between them. The CDR3 spans 13 residues. Per the germline V gene, CDR1 is SNHLY and CDR2 is FYNNEI. CDR3 in DNA: TGTGCCAGTCGGCCTGATGGCAATCAGCCCCAGCATTTT. It codes for CASRPDGNQPQHF.

This clonotype occurred many times. This chain uses TRBV7-9 with TRBJ2-7, with 10 nucleotides matching TRBD1. J gave up 1 base and V 2 bases, and 5 bases lay outside the gene matches. Germline V lookup: CDR1 SEHNR, CDR2 FQNEAQ (reference sequence). CDR3 length: 16 residues. The CDR3 reads CASSLFGTGVSYEQYF. CDR3 DNA: TGTGCCAGCAGCTTATTTGGGACAGGGGTTTCCTACGAGCAGTACTTC.

This clonotype turned up a few times. The rearrangement joins TRBV20-1 to TRBJ2-7; TRBD1 is a possible D gene (7 bases). There are 15 residues in the CDR3. V was shortened by 0 bases and J by 4 bases, with 16 bases between the two germline ends. The germline gives CDR1 DFQATT, CDR2 SNEGSKA (reference sequence). In DNA form, the CDR3 reads TGCAGTGCTAGAGAGCAGGGGGGCCTTATTTACGAGCAGTACTTC. Translation: CSAREQGGLIYEQYF.

The table lists this clonotype with a few counts. The chain is built from TRBV12-3 or TRBV12-4 and TRBJ2-5, with TRBD2 matching 11 bases. CDR3 size: 15 residues. V was clipped by 6 bases and J by 5 bases; unmatched bases: 8. CDR3 region: CASRKLAGVLETQYF. The CDR3, as DNA: TGTGCCAGCAGGAAACTAGCGGGGGTTCTGGAGACCCAGTACTTC.

Worth noting for this clonotype: A clone one base away is much larger, so this may be a read error. The chain uses TRBV29-1 and TRBJ2-1; D assignment may be TRBD1 or TRBD2 (6 bases each). V was clipped by 7 bases and J by 3 bases, with 16 bases between them. The CDR3 totals 14 residues. Germline V gene data show CDR1 as SQVTM and CDR2 as ANQGSEA. CDR3 in DNA: TGCAGCGCCGGGGGCTCGATGGACTACAATGAGCAGTTCTTC. Amino acid sequence: CSAGGSMDYNEQFF.